One sample yielded the 29 T cell receptor beta chains listed below, sequenced in a study of cytomegalovirus exposure and HLA in healthy donors. The PCR used 60 Vbeta and 13 Jbeta primers. Assay: immunoSEQ multiplex PCR; the TCRdb copy retains only in-frame clones and omits some. Here the sample table reports just under 80,000 clones. The source material was PBMCs. These receptors all come from a man between 18 and 29 years old in good health and CMV-seropositive.

J is TRBJ2-5 and V is TRBV2, with TRBD1 matching 9 bases. Germline CDR1 and CDR2: SNHLY and FYNNEI. V trimming: 11 bases; J trimming: 3 bases; junction bases outside the gene matches: 7. The CDR3 spans 13 residues. CDR3 region: CASRGQGKETQYF. The CDR3 DNA is TGTGCCTCGAGGGGACAGGGCAAAGAGACCCAGTACTTC. The whole variable domain, filled in from reference TRBV2 and TRBJ2-5, reads EPEVTQTPSHQVTQMGQEVILRCVPISNHLYFYWYRQILGQKVEFLVSFYNNEISEKSEIFDDQFSVERPDGSNFTLKIRSTKLEDSAMYFCASRGQGKETQYFGPGTRLLVL.

The gene calls are TRBV7-9 and TRBJ2-7, with D uncertain. This CDR3 comprises 12 residues. In germline, CDR1 is SEHNR, CDR2 FQNEAQ (reference sequence). The germline V and J ends were trimmed by 3 bases and 3 bases, with 6 bases remaining between them. DNA of the CDR3: TGTGCCAGCAGCTTTGCAGGCTACGAGCAGTACTTC. Its translation: CASSFAGYEQYF.

The chain recombines TRBV7-9 with TRBJ2-7; 9 nucleotides match TRBD1. The CDR3 has 15 residues. Trimming at V came to 0 bases and at J to 1 base, leaving 1 base not matched to a gene. CDR1 is SEHNR and CDR2 is FQNEAQ in the germline V gene (reference sequence). CDR3 DNA: TGTGCCAGCAGCTTAGCCGGGACAGGGTCCTACGAGCAGTACTTC. This gives the protein CASSLAGTGSYEQYF. Full variable domain (missing parts from reference TRBV7-9 and TRBJ2-7): DTGVSQNPRHKITKRGQNVTFRCDPISEHNRLYWYRQTLGQGPEFLTYFQNEAQLEKSRLLSDRFSAERPKGSFSTLEIQRTEQGDSAMYLCASSLAGTGSYEQYFGPGTRLTVT.

This CDR3 is CASTPRGQGKYEQYF. The CDR3 DNA is TGTGCCAGCACTCCCCGAGGGCAGGGGAAGTACGAGCAGTACTTC. The chain joins TRBV6-5 to TRBJ2-5, with D possibly being TRBD1 (6 bases). The DNA end lines up better with TRBJ2-7; the J call may be wrong. Germline V CDR1 and CDR2: MNHEY, SVGAGI. The CDR3 extends over 15 amino acids.

This chain links TRBV7-8 with TRBJ1-5; 10 bases line up with TRBD1. The CDR3 spans 16 residues. The V and J ends lost 1 base and 8 bases, in that order; junction bases with no gene match: 8. CDR1 is SGHVS and CDR2 is FQNEAQ in the germline V gene. CDR3 protein: CASSLVGTGVSKPQHF. The CDR3 DNA reads TGTGCCAGCAGCTTAGTTGGGACAGGGGTAAGTAAGCCCCAGCATTTT. Using reference TRBV7-8 and TRBJ1-5 for the parts outside the CDR3, the full variable domain is GAGVSQSPRYKVAKRGQDVALRCDPISGHVSLFWYQQALGQGPEFLTYFQNEAQLDKSGLPSDRFFAERPEGSVSTLKIQRTQQEDSAVYLCASSLVGTGVSKPQHFGDGTRLSIL.

The CDR3 sequence is CSVEGRVNEQYF. The CDR3 DNA reads TGCAGCGTTGAAGGCAGGGTCAACGAGCAGTACTTC. The gene calls are TRBV29-1 and TRBJ2-7; D possibly corresponds to TRBD1 (5 bases). CDR1 is SQVTM, CDR2 ANQGSEA, per germline. The CDR3 runs to 12 residues. Trimming removed 1 base from V and 5 bases from J, with 9 bases in between.

The chain couples TRBV19 to TRBJ1-1, with no clear D. The V gene's germline CDR1 is LNHDA and CDR2 SQIVND (reference sequence). With 4 bases removed from V and 0 bases from J, the gap between germline ends came to 6 bases. CDR3 length: 13 amino acids. For the CDR3, the DNA is TGTGCCAGTAGTACGACATTGAACACTGAAGCTTTCTTT. Protein sequence: CASSTTLNTEAFF.

J is TRBJ1-1 and V is TRBV5-6, with 9 nucleotides matching TRBD1. V shed 1 base and J 6 bases; nucleotides not matched to a gene: 4. Germline V gives CDR1 SGHDT, CDR2 YYEEEE. The CDR3 totals 14 residues. The CDR3 DNA reads as TGTGCCAGCAGCTTGACAGGGGGCGCATCTGAAGCTTTCTTT. As protein: CASSLTGGASEAFF. The variable domain in full, with the rest retrieved from reference TRBV5-6 and TRBJ1-1, is DAGVTQSPTHLIKTRGQQVTLRCSPKSGHDTVSWYQQALGQGPQFIFQYYEEEERQRGNFPDRFSGHQFPNYSSELNVNALLLGDSALYLCASSLTGGASEAFFGQGTRLTVV.

The chain has TRBV10-3 and TRBJ2-1, with 9 nucleotides matching TRBD1. With V trimmed by 8 bases and J by 7 bases, 6 bases remained unmatched. Germline-derived CDR1 and CDR2 are ENHRY and SYGVKD. The CDR3 runs to 13 residues. The CDR3 nucleotides are TGTGCCATCGGAGGACAGGGGTTGAATGAGCAGTTCTTC. Its translation is CAIGGQGLNEQFF.

This rearrangement joins TRBV5-1 to TRBJ2-5, with TRBD1 identical over 7 bases. This CDR3 spans 15 amino acids. Unmatched junction bases numbered 9, after V lost 4 bases and J lost 3 bases. Germline V gene lookup returns CDR1 SGHRS and CDR2 YFSETQ. The CDR3 loop is CASSAAGTAEETQYF. In DNA form, the CDR3 reads TGCGCCAGCAGCGCGGCCGGGACAGCGGAAGAGACCCAGTACTTC.

CDR3 sequence: CAWSRNRGISGANVLTF. CDR3 in DNA: TGTGCCTGGAGTAGAAACAGGGGAATATCCGGGGCCAACGTCCTGACTTTC. The chain carries TRBV30 and TRBJ2-6, with 7 bases aligning to TRBD1. This CDR3 comprises 17 residues. After removal of 2 bases from V and 4 bases from J, the junction contained 11 bases not matched to a gene. The germline CDR1 and CDR2 sequences are GTSNPN and SVGIG (reference sequence).

The V and J genes are TRBV7-9 and TRBJ1-4; the D is unclear. V was shortened by 2 bases and J by 4 bases, with 14 bases between the two germline ends. This CDR3 spans 16 amino acids. Germline V gene data show CDR1 as SEHNR and CDR2 as FQNEAQ (reference sequence). In DNA form, the CDR3 reads TGTGCCAGCAGCTTATTGTCGGAGGCCGGTAATGAAAAACTGTTTTTT. It encodes CASSLLSEAGNEKLFF.

V gene TRBV6-1 combines with J gene TRBJ2-1; 8 bases map to TRBD2. The CDR3 contains 14 residues. The germline V gene encodes CDR1 MNHNS and CDR2 SASEGT. The V and J ends lost 8 bases and 6 bases, in that order; junction bases with no gene match: 9. CDR3: CASGVLAGSNEQFF. In DNA, the CDR3 is TGTGCCAGCGGGGTGTTAGCGGGAAGCAATGAGCAGTTCTTC.

The J gene is TRBJ2-1, the V gene TRBV9; 9 bases are a match to TRBD2. The V segment lost 0 bases and the J segment 4 bases; nucleotides outside the gene matches: 8. The CDR3 is made up of 17 amino acids. CDR1 SGDLS and CDR2 YYNGEE come from the germline V gene. CDR3 sequence: CASSVVSTSGRYNEQFF. CDR3 coding DNA: TGTGCCAGCAGCGTAGTCTCCACTAGCGGGCGTTACAATGAGCAGTTCTTC.

This chain connects TRBV12-5 to TRBJ2-5; tentative D call: TRBD2 (7 bases). Between the trimmed V and J ends, which lost 7 bases and 5 bases, there was a span of 17 bases. Germline V lookup: CDR1 LGHNT, CDR2 FRNRAP. The CDR3 length is 14 residues. CDR3 nucleotide sequence: TGTGCTAGTGCCGCTTTAGGGGGAGGGGAGACCCAGTACTTC. Its protein is CASAALGGGETQYF.

The rearrangement joins TRBV5-4 to TRBJ2-7; maybe TRBD1 (5 bases). In germline, CDR1 is SGHNT, CDR2 YYREEE (reference sequence). This CDR3 comprises 13 residues. Between the trimmed V and J ends, which lost 5 bases and 0 bases, there was a span of 9 bases. The CDR3 bases are TGTGCCAGCAGGTTCGACAGCTCCTACGAGCAGTACTTC. Translated, it gives CASRFDSSYEQYF.

V gene TRBV2 combines with J gene TRBJ1-4; no firm D call. This CDR3 is built from 16 residues. Germline V gives CDR1 SNHLY, CDR2 FYNNEI. Trimming left V 6 bases short and J 13 bases short, with 27 bases between. The CDR3 region has the DNA TGTGCCAGCAGCGTAAACCGAGCTCCCGCGCCCTTATTACTGTTTTTT. It is translated as CASSVNRAPAPLLLFF.

The genes are TRBV15 and TRBJ1-2, with 7 nucleotides matching TRBD1. Trimming removed 1 base from V and 6 bases from J; junction bases left unmatched: 2. The germline V gene has CDR1 LNHNV and CDR2 YYDKDF (reference sequence). There are 13 residues in the CDR3. CDR3: CATSRATGNGYTF. Written as DNA, the CDR3 is TGTGCCACCAGCAGAGCGACAGGGAATGGCTACACCTTC. Together with reference TRBV15 and TRBJ1-2, the CDR3 gives the full variable domain: DAMVIQNPRYQVTQFGKPVTLSCSQTLNHNVMYWYQQKSSQAPKLLFHYYDKDFNNEADTPDNFQSRRPNTSFCFLDIRSPGLGDTAMYLCATSRATGNGYTFGSGTRLTVV.

This sequence joins TRBV11-2 and TRBJ2-7; tentatively, D is TRBD2 (5 bases). This CDR3 is 14 amino acids long. Germline V gene sequence: CDR1 SGHAT, CDR2 FQNNGV. V dropped 5 bases and J dropped 3 bases, with 14 bases sitting between them. CDR3 in DNA: TGTGCCAGCAGCCCCGGGGTGGGCGACTACGAGCAGTACTTC. Protein: CASSPGVGDYEQYF. Based on the CDR3 plus reference TRBV11-2 and TRBJ2-7, the full variable domain is EAGVAQSPRYKIIEKRQSVAFWCNPISGHATLYWYQQILGQGPKLLIQFQNNGVVDDSQLPKDRFSAERLKGVDSTLKIQPAKLEDSAVYLCASSPGVGDYEQYFGPGTRLTVT.

The chain couples TRBV27 to TRBJ1-1; 7 bases line up with TRBD1. From germline, CDR1 is MNHEY and CDR2 SMNVEV (reference sequence). Trimming took 6 bases from V and 0 from J; bases not matched to a gene: 4. This CDR3 spans 14 amino acids. As DNA, the CDR3 is TGTGCCAGCAGATCCGGGACAGTGAACACTGAAGCTTTCTTT. Its protein product is CASRSGTVNTEAFF.

This rearrangement joins TRBV2 to TRBJ2-5; 8 bases agree with TRBD1. Germline CDR1 and CDR2: SNHLY and FYNNEI. J gave up 4 bases and V 5 bases, and 9 bases lay outside the gene matches. This CDR3 region has 15 residues. This CDR3 reads CASSREEGQGETQYF. The CDR3 region has the DNA TGTGCCAGCAGTAGGGAAGAAGGACAGGGAGAGACCCAGTACTTC.

The chain uses TRBV19 and TRBJ2-7; TRBD1 agrees at 8 bases. The germline V gene encodes CDR1 LNHDA and CDR2 SQIVND (reference sequence). V shed 5 bases and J 6 bases; nucleotides not matched to a gene: 3. CDR3 length: 12 amino acids. CDR3 nucleotides: TGTGCCAGTAGTGCCCAGGGGGCCGAGCAGTACTTC. It translates to CASSAQGAEQYF.

The chain is built from TRBV19 and TRBJ2-7; TRBD1 aligns across 8 bases. The CDR3 totals 14 residues. Trimming removed 6 bases from V and 0 bases from J; junction bases left unmatched: 4. Germline CDR1 is LNHDA and CDR2 is SQIVND (reference sequence). CDR3 loop: CASRGGQDSYEQYF. CDR3 sequence (DNA): TGTGCCAGTAGGGGGGGACAGGACTCCTACGAGCAGTACTTC.

V and J are TRBV5-1 and TRBJ2-7, with D possibly being TRBD1 (5 bases). V was clipped by 0 bases and J by 5 bases, with 12 bases between them. The CDR3 is made up of 14 amino acids. CDR1 SGHRS and CDR2 YFSETQ come from the germline V gene. CDR3: CASSLADSTDEQYF. The DNA of the CDR3 is TGCGCCAGCAGCTTGGCCGACAGTACTGACGAGCAGTACTTC.

This rearrangement joins TRBV30 to TRBJ2-7; possibly TRBD2 for D (6 bases). Trimming pared 8 bases from V and 0 bases from J, leaving 11 bases between. The CDR3 loop spans 12 amino acids. In germline, CDR1 is GTSNPN, CDR2 SVGIG (reference sequence). CDR3 in amino acids: CARGAGSYEQYF. The CDR3 nucleotides read TGTGCCCGGGGAGCGGGCTCCTACGAGCAGTACTTC.

The chain carries TRBV10-1 and TRBJ2-3; no clear D. V was trimmed by 3 bases and J by 0 bases, leaving 4 bases between them. CDR3 length equals 13 residues. Per the germline V gene, CDR1 is WNHNN and CDR2 is SYGVQD (reference sequence). The CDR3 bases are TGCGCCAGCAGTGAAATAAGCACAGATACGCAGTATTTT. Protein: CASSEISTDTQYF.

The rearrangement joins TRBV4-1 to TRBJ2-6, with D unclear. The CDR3 length is 15 residues. Germline V lookup: CDR1 MGHRA, CDR2 YSYEKL. V lost 4 bases and J 0 bases, leaving 7 bases between the germline ends. The chain's CDR3 is CASSLVYSGANVLTF. CDR3 DNA: TGCGCCAGCAGCCTTGTATACTCTGGGGCCAACGTCCTGACTTTC.

The rearrangement joins TRBV7-3 to TRBJ2-2, with TRBD2 identical over 11 bases. J lost 6 bases, V lost 5 bases, and 14 bases had no gene match. In germline, CDR1 is SGHTA, CDR2 FQGTGA. The CDR3 length is 18 residues. DNA for the CDR3: TGTGCCAGCAGCCCCTCCCCCTTACTAGCGGGGGTTCCCGGGGAGCTGTTTTTT. This sequence encodes CASSPSPLLAGVPGELFF.

The CDR3 DNA sequence: TGCGCCAGCAGCTTTCCGTCAGGGGGGTTCGAGCAGTACTTC. Its translation: CASSFPSGGFEQYF. V gene TRBV5-1 combines with J gene TRBJ2-7; possibly TRBD1 for D (7 bases). CDR1 SGHRS and CDR2 YFSETQ come from the germline V gene. V was pared by 2 bases and J by 6 bases, with 15 bases between. The CDR3 sequence is 14 residues long.